This entry lists 28 T cell receptor beta chains sequenced from one sample in a study of blood T cell repertoires in COVID-19. The protocol was immunoSEQ multiplex PCR, while the TCRdb copy is restricted to in-frame clones and leaves out a portion. The sample has approximately 160,000 clones; 70% to 90% are singletons. Material: peripheral blood. These receptors came from a man between 60 and 75 years old who had recovered from COVID-19.

The chain links TRBV5-1 to TRBJ2-5; D unresolved. Trimming cost V 1 base and J 5 bases, with 9 bases left between them. The CDR3 loop spans 13 amino acids. CDR1 and CDR2 (germline): SGHRS, YFSETQ. The CDR3 region has the DNA TGCGCCAGCAGCTTGAGGCTCGGGGAGACCCAGTACTTC. Amino acid sequence: CASSLRLGETQYF.

The rearrangement joins TRBV21-1 to TRBJ1-5; the table's D call, TRBD1, has no DNA check behind it. TRBV21-1 is noted as a pseudogene. CDR3 length: 15 residues. CDR3 residues: CASSKVTGVHQPQHF. The CDR3 DNA sequence: TGTGCCAGCAGCAAAGTCACAGGGGTTCATCAGCCCCAGCATTTT.

In its sample, this clone was seen once. The sample contains more than one DNA sequence encoding this CDR3. This chain connects TRBV9 to TRBJ2-5, with TRBD2 matching over 11 bases. The germline V gene encodes CDR1 SGDLS and CDR2 YYNGEE. The V and J ends lost 3 bases and 0 bases, in that order; junction bases with no gene match: 4. The CDR3 is made up of 16 amino acids. CDR3 loop: CASSALAGGYQETQYF. In nucleotides, the CDR3 is TGTGCCAGCAGCGCTCTAGCGGGGGGTTACCAAGAGACCCAGTACTTC.

The chain joins TRBV6-1 to TRBJ1-1; unclear D gene. V lost 3 bases and J 11 bases, leaving 7 bases between the germline ends. The V gene's germline CDR1 is MNHNS and CDR2 SASEGT. CDR3 size: 10 residues. CDR3 loop: CASSERNAFF. CDR3 in DNA: TGTGCCAGCAGTGAGCGGAACGCTTTCTTT.

This sequence joins TRBV2 and TRBJ2-1; TRBD1 agrees at 10 bases. CDR1 is SNHLY and CDR2 is FYNNEI in the germline V gene. J gave up 8 bases and V 8 bases, and 3 bases lay outside the gene matches. The CDR3 contains 12 residues. The CDR3 region is CASGQGGYEQFF. The CDR3, as DNA: TGTGCCAGCGGACAGGGGGGATATGAGCAGTTCTTC.

The chain is built from TRBV7-3 and TRBJ2-1; TRBD2 matches 13 bases. The CDR3 is made up of 16 amino acids. Per germline, CDR1 SGHTA and CDR2 FQGTGA. Germline trimming cut 4 bases from V and 9 bases from J; bases unmatched to any gene: 9. The CDR3 here is CASSYTSGGAIGEQFF. The CDR3 DNA reads as TGTGCCAGCAGCTATACTAGCGGGGGGGCCATCGGTGAGCAGTTCTTC.

V gene TRBV7-3 combines with J gene TRBJ1-6; tentative D call: TRBD1 (6 bases). V lost 5 bases and J lost 7, with 15 bases in between. Germline V gene data show CDR1 as SGHTA and CDR2 as FQGTGA. CDR3 size: 15 residues. The CDR3 nucleotides are TGTGCCAGCAGCCTTTCCGGGACACCGAATTCACCCCTCCACTTT. Encoded protein: CASSLSGTPNSPLHF.

V is TRBV10-2 and J is TRBJ2-1, with a possible D match to TRBD2 (5 bases). V was shortened by 4 bases and J by 8 bases, with 33 bases between the two germline ends. CDR1 is WSHSY and CDR2 is SAAADI in the germline V gene. This CDR3 has 20 amino acids. DNA for the CDR3: TGCGCCAGCAGTGTTCGGGGAGCCCGTTTTGGAGGTCTTGTCTTCGATGAGCAGTTCTTC. As protein: CASSVRGARFGGLVFDEQFF.

CDR3: CATSVGTGLGGYTF. The DNA for the CDR3 is TGTGCCACCAGTGTAGGGACAGGGTTAGGCGGCTACACCTTC. The chain uses TRBV24-1 and TRBJ1-2; 9 bases are shared with TRBD1. The germline gives CDR1 KGHDR, CDR2 SFDVKD. V gave up 5 bases and J gave up 8 bases; unmatched junction bases: 8. The CDR3 runs to 14 residues.

The chain recombines TRBV12-3 or TRBV12-4 with TRBJ2-7; 8 bases match TRBD1. This CDR3 has 13 residues. V lost 5 bases to trimming and J lost 7 bases; unmatched junction nucleotides: 7. The CDR3 DNA reads TGTGCCAGCAGTCCTCAGGGGGCCAGGGAGCAGTACTTC. Protein product: CASSPQGAREQYF.

The rearrangement links TRBV19 to TRBJ1-2; 7 bases agree with TRBD1. CDR1 is LNHDA and CDR2 is SQIVND in the germline V gene (reference sequence). This CDR3 contains 15 residues. With 4 bases clipped from V and 4 bases from J, the junction kept 9 bases outside the gene matches. The CDR3 loop is CASSTKDRTSYGYTF. CDR3 coding DNA: TGTGCCAGTAGTACCAAGGACAGGACCAGCTATGGCTACACCTTC.

The V and J genes are TRBV6-5 and TRBJ2-2; D possibly corresponds to TRBD2 (5 bases). The V and J ends lost 3 bases and 0 bases respectively, with 8 bases between them. This CDR3 has 15 residues. Germline V gene data show CDR1 as MNHEY and CDR2 as SVGAGI. CDR3 residues: CASSYWTANTGELFF. The DNA of the CDR3 is TGTGCCAGCAGTTATTGGACTGCGAACACCGGGGAGCTGTTTTTT.

The chain recombines TRBV9 with TRBJ1-1; 9 nucleotides line up with TRBD1. V was pared by 5 bases and J by 6 bases, with 11 bases of the junction left unmatched. Germline CDR1 is SGDLS and CDR2 is YYNGEE. The CDR3 is made up of 15 amino acids. This CDR3 is CASSPMTGGRAEAFF. The CDR3 nucleotides read TGTGCCAGCAGTCCTATGACAGGGGGTAGGGCTGAAGCTTTCTTT.

The chain uses TRBV6-6 and TRBJ2-1, with 10 bases lining up with TRBD2. This CDR3 region has 22 residues. CDR1 and CDR2 (germline): MNHNY, SVGAGI (reference sequence). Trimming at V came to 5 bases and at J to 4 bases, leaving 26 bases not matched to a gene. CDR3 region: CASSPHQRGGLLSEPSYNEQFF. In DNA, the CDR3 is TGTGCCAGCAGTCCACACCAGCGGGGGGGCCTTCTTTCCGAACCTTCATACAATGAGCAGTTCTTC.

This clone was observed a few times. This chain joins TRBV20-1 and TRBJ2-1; D not resolved. The CDR3 has 11 residues. Germline CDR1 is DFQATT and CDR2 is SNEGSKA (reference sequence). The germline V and J ends were trimmed by 3 bases and 4 bases, with 4 bases remaining between them. The CDR3 reads CSASLYNEQFF. The DNA of the CDR3 is TGCAGTGCTAGTTTATACAATGAGCAGTTCTTC.

This clone was detected a few times. The chain carries TRBV10-2 and TRBJ1-1; tentative D call: TRBD1 (5 bases). Germline values: CDR1 WSHSY, CDR2 SAAADI. The ends were cut back, 6 bases at V and 1 base at J, with 12 bases in the middle. The CDR3 contains 14 residues. CDR3 nucleotides: TGCGCCAGCAGCCGACAGTTACCGAACACTGAAGCTTTCTTT. Protein: CASSRQLPNTEAFF.

The rearrangement links TRBV9 to TRBJ2-7, with 8 nucleotides matching TRBD2. Germline-derived CDR1 and CDR2 are SGDLS and YYNGEE. After removal of 3 bases from V and 1 base from J, the junction contained 3 bases not matched to a gene. This CDR3 is built from 14 residues. DNA for the CDR3: TGTGCCAGCAGCGCCTCTAGCGGGTCCTACGAGCAGTACTTC. Residues: CASSASSGSYEQYF.

The chain joins TRBV7-9 to TRBJ2-5; TRBD1 agrees at 10 bases. V shed 4 bases and J 5 bases; nucleotides not matched to a gene: 13. CDR1 is SEHNR, CDR2 FQNEAQ, per germline (reference sequence). CDR3 length: 17 amino acids. In DNA form, the CDR3 reads TGTGCCAGCAGCTGGGGATCTGAGACAGGGGGCGCGGAGACCCAGTACTTC. Encoded protein: CASSWGSETGGAETQYF.

The chain links TRBV19 to TRBJ1-4, with D unresolved. The germline gives CDR1 LNHDA, CDR2 SQIVND (reference sequence). V lost 5 bases, J lost 3 bases, and 10 bases lay in between. The CDR3 loop spans 14 amino acids. The chain's CDR3 is CASSYGAPNEKLFF. The CDR3 DNA is TGTGCCAGTAGTTACGGTGCGCCTAATGAAAAACTGTTTTTT.

V usage is TRBV7-9 and J usage is TRBJ2-7; the D gene is possibly TRBD2 (5 bases). Looked up from germline, CDR1 is SEHNR and CDR2 is FQNEAQ (reference sequence). The V gene lost 0 bases and the J gene lost 2 bases, with 8 bases spanning the gap. This CDR3 spans 14 amino acids. CDR3 protein: CASSLAGSAYEQYF. CDR3 nucleotide sequence: TGTGCCAGCAGCTTAGCGGGTAGCGCCTACGAGCAGTACTTC.

This chain links TRBV14 with TRBJ2-1; TRBD1 matches 7 bases. There are 13 residues in the CDR3. V dropped 4 bases and J dropped 7; count of bases not matched to a gene: 4. Germline loops: CDR1 SGHDN, CDR2 FVKESK. The CDR3 spells CASSRKTGNEQFF. The CDR3 coding sequence is TGTGCCAGCAGCCGGAAGACAGGGAATGAGCAGTTCTTC.

The sample holds a few counts of this clone. The gene calls are TRBV7-2 and TRBJ1-2; possibly TRBD1 for D (5 bases). The CDR3 extends over 13 amino acids. Germline CDR1 and CDR2: SGHTA and FQGNSA. Trimming shortened V by 1 base and J by 2 bases, and 5 bases separated the two germline ends. Here the CDR3 reads CASSLGGNYGYTF. For the CDR3, the DNA is TGTGCCAGCAGCTTAGGGGGCAACTATGGCTACACCTTC.

V and J are TRBV3-1 (or the pseudogene TRBV3-2) and TRBJ2-3, with 8 bases matching TRBD2. CDR1 and CDR2 (germline): LGHDT, YNNKEL (reference sequence). V dropped 1 base and J dropped 4; count of bases not matched to a gene: 1. The CDR3 extends over 14 amino acids. This CDR3 reads CASSQAGGPDTQYF. In DNA form, the CDR3 reads TGTGCCAGCAGCCAAGCGGGGGGGCCAGATACGCAGTATTTT.

For the CDR3, the DNA is TGTGCCAGCAGACGGACAGAAGATCAGCCCCAGCATTTT. Amino acids: CASRRTEDQPQHF. The genes are TRBV12-3 or TRBV12-4 and TRBJ1-5; possibly TRBD1 for D (6 bases). The CDR3 is made up of 13 amino acids. Trimming stripped 6 bases from V and 5 bases from J, with 11 bases between.

On this clone: The sample contains more than one DNA sequence encoding this CDR3. The V and J genes are TRBV18 and TRBJ1-1; unclear D gene. Germline CDR1 reads KGHSH; CDR2 reads LQKENI. V lost 3 bases, J lost 1 base, and 9 bases lay in between. This CDR3 spans 14 amino acids. This CDR3 is CASSPGQENTEAFF. The DNA of the CDR3 is TGTGCCAGCTCACCGGGTCAGGAGAACACTGAAGCTTTCTTT.

V and J are TRBV5-1 and TRBJ1-2, with D tentatively TRBD1 (6 bases). Per germline, CDR1 SGHRS and CDR2 YFSETQ. The CDR3 contains 15 residues. Trimming took 1 base from V and 3 from J, leaving 13 bases between them. CDR3 loop: CASSLRAGDYYGYTF. As DNA, the CDR3 is TGCGCCAGCAGCTTGCGGGCAGGGGATTACTATGGCTACACCTTC.

This clone was found many times. This sequence joins TRBV7-2 and TRBJ2-7; no firm D call. The CDR3 runs 11 residues. V shed 5 bases and J shed 6 bases, with 8 bases lying between them. In germline, CDR1 is SGHTA, CDR2 FQGNSA. CDR3 sequence (DNA): TGTGCCAGCAGCCAAAACGGCGAGCAGTACTTC. This sequence encodes CASSQNGEQYF. The full variable domain, in which reference TRBV7-2 and TRBJ2-7 provide the parts outside the CDR3, is GAGVSQSPSNKVTEKGKDVELRCDPISGHTALYWYRQSLGQGLEFLIYFQGNSAPDKSGLPSDRFSAERTGGSVSTLTIQRTQQEDSAVYLCASSQNGEQYFGPGTRLTVT.

This chain links TRBV7-9 with TRBJ2-2, with 9 bases identical to TRBD2. V was clipped by 5 bases and J by 3 bases; unmatched bases: 10. In germline, CDR1 is SEHNR, CDR2 FQNEAQ (reference sequence). The CDR3 spans 17 residues. CDR3 sequence: CASSLPAGGQDTGELFF. The CDR3 bases are TGTGCCAGCAGCCTACCCGCGGGGGGGCAGGACACCGGGGAGCTGTTTTTT.